A single sample is the source of the 27 T cell receptor beta chains below, sequenced in a study of shared clonotypes between healthy human individuals. Using immunoSEQ multiplex PCR, the repertoire was profiled, and TCRdb retains in-frame clones only, with some absent. This table has more than 150,000 clones, around 93% appearing once. Sequenced: naive CD4+ T cells sorted from blood. Subset defined: CD45RA+ positively selected. The receptors derive from a woman aged 25 to 39 in good health.

The CDR3 DNA reads TGTGCCTGGAGTGGAGGACAGGGGGGAAGGACTGAAGCTTTCTTT. Encoded protein: CAWSGGQGGRTEAFF. The chain recombines TRBV30 with TRBJ1-1, with 10 positions matching TRBD1. Per germline, CDR1 GTSNPN and CDR2 SVGIG (reference sequence). The CDR3 extends over 15 amino acids. J was trimmed by 5 bases and V by 1 base; bases with no gene match: 7.

V is TRBV27 and J is TRBJ2-2, with D unclear. V was cut by 3 bases and J by 4 bases, with 12 bases left in between. Germline V gives CDR1 MNHEY, CDR2 SMNVEV (reference sequence). The CDR3 contains 15 residues. The CDR3, as DNA: TGTGCCAGCAGTTTGTTTACGACGGGCACCGGGGAGCTGTTTTTT. Protein: CASSLFTTGTGELFF.

The rearrangement joins TRBV5-4 to TRBJ2-7; D may be TRBD2 (6 bases). Looked up from germline, CDR1 is SGHNT and CDR2 is YYREEE (reference sequence). The CDR3 loop spans 11 amino acids. Between the trimmed V and J ends, which lost 3 bases and 5 bases, there was a span of 6 bases. This CDR3 reads CASSWGDEQYF. The CDR3 coding sequence is TGTGCCAGCAGCTGGGGGGACGAGCAGTACTTC. The whole variable domain, remainder taken from reference TRBV5-4 and TRBJ2-7, is ETGVTQSPTHLIKTRGQQVTLRCSSQSGHNTVSWYQQALGQGPQFIFQYYREEENGRGNFPPRFSGLQFPNYSSELNVNALELDDSALYLCASSWGDEQYFGPGTRLTVT.

V and J are TRBV18 and TRBJ2-3; D uncertain. In germline, CDR1 is KGHSH, CDR2 LQKENI. There are 13 residues in the CDR3. V dropped 3 bases and J dropped 5 bases, with 9 bases sitting between them. The CDR3 spells CASSPIDGDTQYF. The CDR3 DNA is TGTGCCAGCTCACCCATAGACGGAGATACGCAGTATTTT.

The chain carries TRBV27 and TRBJ2-1; unclear D gene. The CDR3 consists of 15 residues. Germline lookup yields CDR1 MNHEY and CDR2 SMNVEV (reference sequence). The V end was cut by 6 bases, the J end by 1 base, with 13 bases between. CDR3 DNA sequence: TGTGCCAGCAGCCCCTCTGCGCGTTCCTACAATGAGCAGTTCTTC. It encodes CASSPSARSYNEQFF.

This chain uses TRBV5-1 with TRBJ2-7, with 12 bases lining up with TRBD2. CDR3 length: 16 amino acids. Trimming at V came to 4 bases and at J to 4 bases, leaving 9 bases not matched to a gene. From germline, CDR1 is SGHRS and CDR2 YFSETQ. The CDR3 loop is CASSPALAGGPYEQYF. CDR3 bases: TGCGCCAGCAGCCCCGCACTAGCGGGAGGCCCATACGAGCAGTACTTC.

The CDR3 coding sequence is TGTGCCAGCAGTTCGGGACAGCCCTCCTACGAGCAGTACTTC. Its protein is CASSSGQPSYEQYF. The chain carries TRBV28 and TRBJ2-7; 7 nucleotides match TRBD1. Per germline, CDR1 MDHEN and CDR2 SYDVKM. V shed 4 bases, J shed 0 bases, and the junction held 3 bases outside the gene matches. This CDR3 region has 14 residues.

The chain uses TRBV28 and TRBJ2-5; 13 nucleotides line up with TRBD2. Trimming took 7 bases from V and 11 from J; bases not matched to a gene: 16. CDR1 and CDR2 (germline): MDHEN, SYDVKM. This CDR3 comprises 16 residues. CDR3 DNA: TGTGCCAGCACCCCGCCGTTGACTAGCGGGAGGTTTGAGCAGTACTTC. As protein: CASTPPLTSGRFEQYF.

This chain connects TRBV2 to TRBJ2-7, with 9 bases lining up with TRBD2. The V segment lost 5 bases and the J segment 4 bases; nucleotides outside the gene matches: 6. The CDR3 is 14 amino acids. The germline V gene has CDR1 SNHLY and CDR2 FYNNEI. The CDR3 DNA is TGTGCCAGCAGTTTTAGCGGGAGTCTGTACGAGCAGTACTTC. Translation gives CASSFSGSLYEQYF.

The table lists this clone with a count of one. J is TRBJ1-2 and V is TRBV27; 8 bases are shared with TRBD1. V was clipped by 7 bases and J by 7 bases; unmatched bases: 5. This CDR3 has 12 amino acids. Germline V CDR1 and CDR2: MNHEY, SMNVEV (reference sequence). The CDR3 DNA reads TGTGCCAGCATGGCAGGGGGCGGTGGCTACACCTTC. The encoded protein is CASMAGGGGYTF.

The rearrangement links TRBV7-9 to TRBJ2-5; the D gene is possibly TRBD2 (6 bases). Near its end, the DNA agrees better with TRBJ2-7, so the J call may be wrong. The CDR3 totals 17 residues. CDR1 and CDR2 (germline): SEHNR, FQNEAQ (reference sequence). CDR3 nucleotides: TGTGCCAGCAGCTTAGGTCCTATAGCGGAACGGTCCTACGAGCAGTACTTC. This sequence encodes CASSLGPIAERSYEQYF.

V is TRBV7-8 and J is TRBJ2-5; TRBD1 matches 11 bases. J gave up 4 bases and V 5 bases, and 3 bases lay outside the gene matches. The CDR3 length is 14 residues. Germline CDR1 is SGHVS and CDR2 is FQNEAQ. The CDR3 loop is CASSRDRGIETQYF. The CDR3 DNA sequence: TGTGCCAGCAGCCGGGACAGGGGGATAGAGACCCAGTACTTC. Together with reference TRBV7-8 and TRBJ2-5, the CDR3 gives the full variable domain: GAGVSQSPRYKVAKRGQDVALRCDPISGHVSLFWYQQALGQGPEFLTYFQNEAQLDKSGLPSDRFFAERPEGSVSTLKIQRTQQEDSAVYLCASSRDRGIETQYFGPGTRLLVL.

This rearrangement joins TRBV9 to TRBJ2-2, with 11 positions matching TRBD2. V lost 3 bases, J lost 3 bases, and 10 bases stayed unmatched. CDR3 length: 18 amino acids. CDR1 is SGDLS, CDR2 YYNGEE, per germline. For the CDR3, the DNA is TGTGCCAGCAGCGCCCGACTAGCGGGAAGGGGGGACACCGGGGAGCTGTTTTTT. Amino acid sequence: CASSARLAGRGDTGELFF.

This rearrangement joins TRBV6-5 to TRBJ2-7, with 7 bases that match TRBD1. Per the germline V gene, CDR1 is MNHEY and CDR2 is SVGAGI. The CDR3 totals 14 residues. J lost 0 bases, V lost 5 bases, and 4 bases had no gene match. In DNA form, the CDR3 reads TGTGCCAGCAGTAAGGGGGCGAGCTCCTACGAGCAGTACTTC. The encoded protein is CASSKGASSYEQYF.

This chain uses TRBV14 with TRBJ2-4; D is uncertain. V shed 1 base and J shed 7 bases, with 11 bases lying between them. The CDR3 is 14 residues long. CDR1 and CDR2 from the germline V gene are SGHDN and FVKESK. CDR3 sequence reads: CASSQGLVGNIQYF. The CDR3 DNA reads as TGTGCCAGCAGCCAAGGTCTAGTCGGGAACATTCAGTACTTC.

The chain links TRBV19 to TRBJ2-5; D unresolved. The J call may not be correct, given that the DNA end is closer to TRBJ2-7. This CDR3 region has 13 residues. CDR1 is LNHDA and CDR2 is SQIVND in the germline V gene (reference sequence). The CDR3 sequence: CASSSQLNYEQYF. The CDR3, as DNA: TGTGCCAGTAGTAGTCAGCTAAACTACGAGCAGTACTTC.

The chain recombines TRBV7-6 with TRBJ2-7; D possibly matches TRBD1 or TRBD2 (5 bases each). The V end was cut by 5 bases, the J end by 0 bases, with 11 bases between. The CDR3 extends over 14 amino acids. Germline CDR1 and CDR2: SGHVS and FNYEAQ. This CDR3 is CASSRGPSSYEQYF. CDR3 coding DNA: TGTGCCAGCAGCCGGGGCCCGAGCTCCTACGAGCAGTACTTC.

This clone was seen once. The chain is built from TRBV28 and TRBJ2-1; TRBD2 matches 11 bases. V shed 10 bases and J 3 bases; nucleotides not matched to a gene: 2. Germline loops: CDR1 MDHEN, CDR2 SYDVKM. The CDR3 runs to 13 residues. The chain's CDR3 is CATGTSGYNEQFF. The DNA of the CDR3 is TGTGCCACAGGGACTAGCGGCTACAATGAGCAGTTCTTC.

This rearrangement joins TRBV6-5 to TRBJ2-2; TRBD2 aligns across 8 bases. With 6 bases clipped from V and 5 bases from J, the junction kept 5 bases outside the gene matches. Germline-derived CDR1 and CDR2 are MNHEY and SVGAGI. The CDR3 loop spans 14 amino acids. CDR3 coding DNA: TGTGCCAGCAGAAGCGGGAGTAATACCGGGGAGCTGTTTTTT. It translates to CASRSGSNTGELFF.

V gene TRBV5-6 combines with J gene TRBJ2-3; TRBD2 might be the D (6 bases). Per germline, CDR1 SGHDT and CDR2 YYEEEE. This CDR3 has 14 amino acids. V was trimmed by 6 bases and J by 0 bases, leaving 11 bases between them. CDR3 sequence: CASIGRTSTDTQYF. The CDR3 coding sequence is TGTGCCAGCATCGGGAGAACTAGCACAGATACGCAGTATTTT.

The chain uses TRBV5-1 and TRBJ2-2; TRBD1 matches 7 bases. J gave up 4 bases and V 1 base, and 7 bases lay outside the gene matches. Germline CDR1 reads SGHRS; CDR2 reads YFSETQ. This CDR3 is built from 16 residues. CDR3 residues: CASSLLSRGSTGELFF. The CDR3 region has the DNA TGCGCCAGCAGCTTGTTATCCAGGGGGAGCACCGGGGAGCTGTTTTTT.

This sequence joins TRBV6-1 and TRBJ2-7; D remains unclear. CDR1 MNHNS and CDR2 SASEGT come from the germline V gene. V gave up 5 bases and J gave up 3 bases, with 11 bases separating them. This CDR3 is 13 amino acids long. CDR3 nucleotides: TGTGCCAGCAGTTTAGTCTCCTACTACGAGCAGTACTTC. This gives the protein CASSLVSYYEQYF.

The rearrangement uses TRBV19 and TRBJ2-5, with 9 bases aligning to TRBD2. J lost 0 bases, V lost 4 bases, and 6 bases had no gene match. CDR1 and CDR2 from the germline V gene are LNHDA and SQIVND (reference sequence). The CDR3 loop spans 16 amino acids. The CDR3 sequence is CASSTRLAAYQETQYF. CDR3 in DNA: TGTGCCAGTAGTACCCGACTAGCGGCGTACCAAGAGACCCAGTACTTC.

DNA of the CDR3: TGCGCCAGCAGCTACGACAGGGAAGAGGCTTTCTTT. The encoded protein is CASSYDREEAFF. V usage is TRBV5-1 and J usage is TRBJ1-1, with 7 bases that match TRBD1. This CDR3 region has 12 residues. V trimming: 3 bases; J trimming: 11 bases; junction bases outside the gene matches: 7. Germline V gene data show CDR1 as SGHRS and CDR2 as YFSETQ.

In regard to this clone: The same CDR3 can be traced to other DNA sequences in this sample. This chain connects TRBV18 to TRBJ1-1; 10 positions match TRBD1. Germline-derived CDR1 and CDR2 are KGHSH and LQKENI. This CDR3 comprises 15 residues. Germline trimming cut 3 bases from V and 0 bases from J; bases unmatched to any gene: 1. As DNA, the CDR3 is TGTGCCAGCTCACCGGGACAGGGGATGAACACTGAAGCTTTCTTT. It yields the protein CASSPGQGMNTEAFF. The whole variable domain, filled in from reference TRBV18 and TRBJ1-1, reads NAGVMQNPRHLVRRRGQEARLRCSPMKGHSHVYWYRQLPEEGLKFMVYLQKENIIDESGMPKERFSAEFPKEGPSILRIQQVVRGDSAAYFCASSPGQGMNTEAFFGQGTRLTVV.

This chain connects TRBV18 to TRBJ1-5; D may be TRBD1 (5 bases). Trimming left V 3 bases short and J 1 base short, with 13 bases between. The CDR3 is 16 amino acids. CDR1 KGHSH and CDR2 LQKENI come from the germline V gene. CDR3 bases: TGTGCCAGCTCACCTTTGGGACTTCAGAGCAATCAGCCCCAGCATTTT. Translation gives CASSPLGLQSNQPQHF.

This clone has only one observation. The chain combines TRBV27 with TRBJ1-5; 8 positions agree with TRBD1. The germline V gene encodes CDR1 MNHEY and CDR2 SMNVEV (reference sequence). This CDR3 has 16 amino acids. The V segment lost 5 bases and the J segment 7 bases; nucleotides outside the gene matches: 13. Written as DNA, the CDR3 is TGTGCCAGCAGTATAGGACAGGGAGGTTTAGGACAGCCCCAGCATTTT. Translation: CASSIGQGGLGQPQHF.